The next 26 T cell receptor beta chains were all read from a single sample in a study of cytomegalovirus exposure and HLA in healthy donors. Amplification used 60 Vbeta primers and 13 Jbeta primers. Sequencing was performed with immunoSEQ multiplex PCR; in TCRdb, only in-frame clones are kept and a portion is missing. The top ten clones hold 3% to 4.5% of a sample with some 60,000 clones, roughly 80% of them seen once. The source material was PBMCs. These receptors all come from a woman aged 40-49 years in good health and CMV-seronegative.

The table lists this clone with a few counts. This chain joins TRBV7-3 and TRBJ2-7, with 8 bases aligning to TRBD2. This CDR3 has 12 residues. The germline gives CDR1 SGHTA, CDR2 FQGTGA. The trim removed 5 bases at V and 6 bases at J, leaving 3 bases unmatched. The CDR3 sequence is CASSHGGAEQYF. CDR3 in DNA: TGTGCCAGCAGCCACGGGGGGGCCGAGCAGTACTTC.

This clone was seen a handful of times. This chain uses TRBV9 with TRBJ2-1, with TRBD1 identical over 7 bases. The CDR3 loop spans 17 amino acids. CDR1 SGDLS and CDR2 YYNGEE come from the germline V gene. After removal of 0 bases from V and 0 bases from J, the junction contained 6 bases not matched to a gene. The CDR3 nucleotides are TGTGCCAGCAGCGTAGGTCTGGGACAGAGCTCCTACAATGAGCAGTTCTTC. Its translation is CASSVGLGQSSYNEQFF.

The CDR3 nucleotides are TGTGCCAGCAGAGGGTGGGAGGGCAACACCGGGGAGCTGTTTTTT. It encodes CASRGWEGNTGELFF. The rearrangement links TRBV6-5 to TRBJ2-2; 7 bases are a match to TRBD2. V lost 6 bases and J lost 2; bases outside the gene matches: 6. There are 15 residues in the CDR3. Germline V gene data show CDR1 as MNHEY and CDR2 as SVGAGI.

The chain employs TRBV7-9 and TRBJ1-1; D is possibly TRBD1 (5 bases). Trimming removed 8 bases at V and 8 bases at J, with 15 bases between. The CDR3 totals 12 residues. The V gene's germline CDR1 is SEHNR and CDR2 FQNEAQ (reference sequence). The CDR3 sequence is CASLDAWGEAFF. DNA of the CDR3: TGTGCCAGCTTGGACGCGTGGGGCGAAGCTTTCTTT.

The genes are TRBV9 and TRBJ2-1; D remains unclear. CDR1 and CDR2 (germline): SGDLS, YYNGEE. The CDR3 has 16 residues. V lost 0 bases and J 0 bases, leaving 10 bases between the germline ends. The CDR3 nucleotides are TGTGCCAGCAGCGTAGTCTCGCAGGTCTCCTACAATGAGCAGTTCTTC. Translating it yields CASSVVSQVSYNEQFF. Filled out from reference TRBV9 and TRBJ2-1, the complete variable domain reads DSGVTQTPKHLITATGQRVTLRCSPRSGDLSVYWYQQSLDQGLQFLIQYYNGEERAKGNILERFSAQQFPDLHSELNLSSLELGDSALYFCASSVVSQVSYNEQFFGPGTRLTVL.

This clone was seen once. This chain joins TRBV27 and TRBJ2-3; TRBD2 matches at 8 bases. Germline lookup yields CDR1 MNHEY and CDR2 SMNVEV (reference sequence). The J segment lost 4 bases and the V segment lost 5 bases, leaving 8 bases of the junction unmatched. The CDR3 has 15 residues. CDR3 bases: TGTGCCAGCAGTCGCAAAGCGGGAGTATCAGATACGCAGTATTTT. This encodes CASSRKAGVSDTQYF.

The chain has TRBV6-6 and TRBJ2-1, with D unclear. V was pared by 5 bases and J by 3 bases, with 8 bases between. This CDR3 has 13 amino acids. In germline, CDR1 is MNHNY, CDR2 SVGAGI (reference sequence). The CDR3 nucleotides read TGTGCCAGCAGTCCGGGTCACTACAATGAGCAGTTCTTC. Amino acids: CASSPGHYNEQFF.

In DNA form, the CDR3 reads TGTGCCAGCAGCGCGACAGTAAATAGCAATCAGCCCCAGCATTTT. This translates into CASSATVNSNQPQHF. The chain employs TRBV9 and TRBJ1-5; perhaps TRBD1 as D (5 bases). V gave up 3 bases and J gave up 0 bases, with 10 bases separating them. The CDR3 consists of 15 residues. CDR1 SGDLS and CDR2 YYNGEE come from the germline V gene.

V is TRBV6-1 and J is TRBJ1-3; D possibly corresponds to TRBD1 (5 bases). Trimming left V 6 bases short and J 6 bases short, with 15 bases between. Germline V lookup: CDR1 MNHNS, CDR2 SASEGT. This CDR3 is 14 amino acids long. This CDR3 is CASSARGGENTIYF. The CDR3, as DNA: TGTGCCAGCAGCGCCCGGGGGGGGGAAAACACCATATATTTT.

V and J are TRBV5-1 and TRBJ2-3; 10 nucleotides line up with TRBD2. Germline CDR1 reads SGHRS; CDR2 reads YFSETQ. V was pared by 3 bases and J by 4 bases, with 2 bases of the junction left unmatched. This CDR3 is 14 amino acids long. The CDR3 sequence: CASSSSGSPDTQYF. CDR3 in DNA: TGCGCCAGCAGCTCTAGCGGGAGCCCAGATACGCAGTATTTT.

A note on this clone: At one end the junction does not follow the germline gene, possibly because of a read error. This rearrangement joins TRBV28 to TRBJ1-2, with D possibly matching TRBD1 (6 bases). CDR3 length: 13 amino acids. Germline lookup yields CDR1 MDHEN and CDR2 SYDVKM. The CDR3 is CASSLWGRDGYTF. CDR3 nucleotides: TGTGCCAGCAGCTTATGGGGGCGAGATGGCTACACCTTC.

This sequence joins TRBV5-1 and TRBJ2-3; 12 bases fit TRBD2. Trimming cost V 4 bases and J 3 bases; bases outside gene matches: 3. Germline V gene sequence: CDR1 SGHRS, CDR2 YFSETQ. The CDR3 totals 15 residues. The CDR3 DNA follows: TGCGCCAGCAGCGGAGGGACTAGCGGGACAGATACGCAGTATTTT. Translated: CASSGGTSGTDTQYF.

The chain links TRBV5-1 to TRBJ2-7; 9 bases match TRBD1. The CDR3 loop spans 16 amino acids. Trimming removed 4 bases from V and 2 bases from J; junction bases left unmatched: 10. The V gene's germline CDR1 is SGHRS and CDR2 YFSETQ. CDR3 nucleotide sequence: TGCGCCAGCAGCATCACAACAGGGGGCCTTACCTACGAGCAGTACTTC. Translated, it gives CASSITTGGLTYEQYF.

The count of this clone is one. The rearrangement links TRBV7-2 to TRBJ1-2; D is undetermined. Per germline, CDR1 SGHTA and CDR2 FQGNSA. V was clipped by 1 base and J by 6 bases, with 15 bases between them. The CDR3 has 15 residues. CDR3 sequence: CASSLEGLRLDGYTF. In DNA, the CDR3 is TGTGCCAGCAGCTTAGAAGGTCTGAGGCTTGATGGCTACACCTTC.

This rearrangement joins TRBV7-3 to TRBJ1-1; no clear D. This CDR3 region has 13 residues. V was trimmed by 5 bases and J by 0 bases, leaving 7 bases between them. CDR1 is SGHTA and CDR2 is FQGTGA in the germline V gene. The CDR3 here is CASSAGMNTEAFF. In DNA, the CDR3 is TGTGCCAGCAGCGCGGGGATGAACACTGAAGCTTTCTTT.

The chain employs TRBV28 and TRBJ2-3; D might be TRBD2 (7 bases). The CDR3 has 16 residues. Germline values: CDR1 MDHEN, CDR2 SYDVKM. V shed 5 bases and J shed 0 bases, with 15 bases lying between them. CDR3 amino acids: CASSTPRGGSTDTQYF. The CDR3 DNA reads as TGTGCCAGCAGTACCCCGAGGGGGGGGAGCACAGATACGCAGTATTTT. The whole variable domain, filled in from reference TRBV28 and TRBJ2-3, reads DVKVTQSSRYLVKRTGEKVFLECVQDMDHENMFWYRQDPGLGLRLIYFSYDVKMKEKGDIPEGYSVSREKKERFSLILESASTNQTSMYLCASSTPRGGSTDTQYFGPGTRLTVL.

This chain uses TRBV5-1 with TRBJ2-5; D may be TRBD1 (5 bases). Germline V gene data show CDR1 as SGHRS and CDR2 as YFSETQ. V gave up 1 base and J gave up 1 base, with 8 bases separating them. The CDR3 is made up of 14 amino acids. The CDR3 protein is CASSLRQGQETQYF. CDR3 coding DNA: TGCGCCAGCAGCTTGAGGCAGGGCCAAGAGACCCAGTACTTC.

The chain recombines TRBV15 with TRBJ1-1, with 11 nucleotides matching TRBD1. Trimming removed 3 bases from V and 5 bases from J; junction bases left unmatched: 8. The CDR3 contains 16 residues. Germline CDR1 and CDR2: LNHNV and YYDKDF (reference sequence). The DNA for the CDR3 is TGTGCCACCAGCAGCCGGGACAGGGGGTTACGAACTGAAGCTTTCTTT. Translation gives CATSSRDRGLRTEAFF.

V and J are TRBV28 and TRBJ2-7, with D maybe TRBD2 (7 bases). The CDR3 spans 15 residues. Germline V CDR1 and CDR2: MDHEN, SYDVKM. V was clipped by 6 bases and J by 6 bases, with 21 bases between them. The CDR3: CASSREGVLSGEQYF. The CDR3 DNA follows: TGTGCCAGCAGCAGGGAGGGGGTGCTATCGGGCGAGCAGTACTTC.

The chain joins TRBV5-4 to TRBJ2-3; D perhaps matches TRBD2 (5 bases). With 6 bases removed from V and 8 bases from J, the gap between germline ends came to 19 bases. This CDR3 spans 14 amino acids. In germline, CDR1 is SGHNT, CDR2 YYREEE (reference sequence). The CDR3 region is CASNLKAGSATQYF. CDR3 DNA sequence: TGTGCCAGCAACCTGAAAGCCGGTAGCGCTACGCAGTATTTT.

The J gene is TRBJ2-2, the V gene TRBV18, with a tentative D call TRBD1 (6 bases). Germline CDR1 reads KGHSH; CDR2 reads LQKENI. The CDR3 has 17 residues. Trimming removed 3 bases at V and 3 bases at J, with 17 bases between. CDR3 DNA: TGTGCCAGCTCACCTAGCATGGGGGCCCCGGACACCGGGGAGCTGTTTTTT. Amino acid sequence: CASSPSMGAPDTGELFF. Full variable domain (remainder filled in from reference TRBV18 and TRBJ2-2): NAGVMQNPRHLVRRRGQEARLRCSPMKGHSHVYWYRQLPEEGLKFMVYLQKENIIDESGMPKERFSAEFPKEGPSILRIQQVVRGDSAAYFCASSPSMGAPDTGELFFGEGSRLTVL.

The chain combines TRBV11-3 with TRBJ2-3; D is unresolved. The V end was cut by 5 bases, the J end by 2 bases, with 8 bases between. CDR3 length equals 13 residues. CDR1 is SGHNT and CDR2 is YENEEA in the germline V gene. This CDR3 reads CASSIQITDTQYF. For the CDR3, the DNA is TGTGCCAGCAGCATACAGATCACAGATACGCAGTATTTT.

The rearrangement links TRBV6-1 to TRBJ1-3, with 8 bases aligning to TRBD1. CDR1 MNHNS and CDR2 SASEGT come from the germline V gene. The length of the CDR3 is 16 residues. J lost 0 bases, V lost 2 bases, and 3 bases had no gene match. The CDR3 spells CASSEQGASSGNTIYF. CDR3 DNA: TGTGCCAGCAGTGAACAGGGGGCGAGCTCTGGAAACACCATATATTTT.

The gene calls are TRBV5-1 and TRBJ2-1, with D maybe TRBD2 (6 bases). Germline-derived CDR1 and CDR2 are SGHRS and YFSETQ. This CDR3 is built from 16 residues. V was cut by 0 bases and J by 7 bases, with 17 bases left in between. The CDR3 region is CASSLAGSGWGNEQFF. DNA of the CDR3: TGCGCCAGCAGCTTGGCCGGTAGCGGATGGGGGAATGAGCAGTTCTTC.

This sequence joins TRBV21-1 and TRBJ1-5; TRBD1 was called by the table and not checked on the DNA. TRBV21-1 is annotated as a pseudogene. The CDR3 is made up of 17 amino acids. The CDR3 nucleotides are TGTGCCAGCAGCAAAGGGGACAGGGCAAATAGCAATCAGCCCCAGCATTTT. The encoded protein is CASSKGDRANSNQPQHF.

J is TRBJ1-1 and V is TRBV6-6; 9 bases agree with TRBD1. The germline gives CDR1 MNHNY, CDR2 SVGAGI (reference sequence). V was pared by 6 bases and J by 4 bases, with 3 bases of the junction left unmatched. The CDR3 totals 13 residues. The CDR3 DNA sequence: TGTGCCAGCAGCGTGGGACAGGGCACTGAAGCTTTCTTT. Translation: CASSVGQGTEAFF.